A few counts support the clone carrying this T cell receptor (beta chain). The target antigen is unknown. Researchers ran the PCR with 60 Vbeta and 13 Jbeta primers. Only in-frame clones appear in the TCRdb table, and some are missing; sequencing was by immunoSEQ multiplex PCR. The sample lists roughly 100,000 clones, less than 90% occurring once. The data originate from a study of cytomegalovirus exposure and HLA in healthy donors. Study-wide results and caveats: The listing of 150 to 200 TCR beta chains classed them as cytomegalovirus-associated. Highly shared variants forming one cluster were likely a sequencing artifact.

The TCR was taken from a man aged 40-50 years in good health and CMV-seronegative. Source material: PBMCs.

CDR3 DNA: TGCGCCAGCACTGTCCCGGGACAAATTAATTCACCCCTCCACTTT. Translated, it gives CASTVPGQINSPLHF. The gene calls are TRBV10-2 and TRBJ1-6; TRBD1 might be the D (6 bases). The CDR3 totals 15 residues. V was clipped by 7 bases and J by 6 bases, with 16 bases between them. CDR1 is WSHSY and CDR2 is SAAADI in the germline V gene.